What follows are 32 T cell receptor beta chains derived from one specimen sequenced in a study of cytomegalovirus exposure and HLA in healthy donors. Profiled with immunoSEQ multiplex PCR; TCRdb holds only in-frame clones, not every one. The sample yields around 190,000 clones, around 84% seen once. The sequenced sample consisted of PBMCs. The receptors were sampled from a man between 18 and 35 years old in good health and CMV-seropositive.

The genes are TRBV7-2 and TRBJ2-1; D call uncertain. Germline CDR1 reads SGHTA; CDR2 reads FQGNSA. This CDR3 has 13 amino acids. V gave up 3 bases and J gave up 6 bases, with 9 bases separating them. The CDR3: CASSFIARNEQFF. The CDR3 DNA is TGTGCCAGCAGCTTTATAGCCCGCAATGAGCAGTTCTTC.

The chain joins TRBV29-1 to TRBJ2-7, with TRBD1 matching 7 bases. The CDR3 loop spans 14 amino acids. V dropped 3 bases and J dropped 4; count of bases not matched to a gene: 9. Germline V CDR1 and CDR2: SQVTM, ANQGSEA. The CDR3 protein is CSVEGAQGVYEQYF. The CDR3 bases are TGCAGCGTTGAGGGGGCCCAGGGGGTTTACGAGCAGTACTTC.

This chain connects TRBV29-1 to TRBJ2-7, with D perhaps matching TRBD2 (7 bases). Trimming took off 0 bases at V and 6 bases at J, with 15 bases between the two ends. The germline gives CDR1 SQVTM, CDR2 ANQGSEA. The CDR3 consists of 14 residues. In DNA form, the CDR3 reads TGCAGCGTTGAAGATGGGGGCGGGAGAGGCGAGCAGTACTTC. Translating gives CSVEDGGGRGEQYF.

The sample holds a few counts of this clone. The rearrangement links TRBV2 to TRBJ1-2; the match to TRBD1 covers 7 bases. Germline CDR1 and CDR2: SNHLY and FYNNEI. The J segment lost 3 bases and the V segment lost 6 bases, leaving 1 base of the junction unmatched. CDR3 size: 12 residues. CDR3 residues: CASSRGDYGYTF. CDR3 nucleotides: TGTGCCAGCAGCAGGGGGGACTATGGCTACACCTTC. Full variable domain (missing parts from reference TRBV2 and TRBJ1-2): EPEVTQTPSHQVTQMGQEVILRCVPISNHLYFYWYRQILGQKVEFLVSFYNNEISEKSEIFDDQFSVERPDGSNFTLKIRSTKLEDSAMYFCASSRGDYGYTFGSGTRLTVV.

As regards this clone: Other DNA sequences in this specimen translate into the identical CDR3. V is TRBV28 and J is TRBJ2-7; the D gene is possibly TRBD2 (6 bases). With 6 bases removed from V and 2 bases from J, the gap between germline ends came to 11 bases. This CDR3 is built from 13 residues. From germline, CDR1 is MDHEN and CDR2 SYDVKM. DNA of the CDR3: TGTGCCAGCAGGGCGGGACGGGCCTACGAGCAGTACTTC. Its translation is CASRAGRAYEQYF.

The genes are TRBV11-1 and TRBJ2-2; TRBD2 matches 10 bases. V lost 3 bases and J lost 4; bases outside the gene matches: 8. The CDR3 runs 17 residues. CDR1 is SGHAT, CDR2 FQDESV, per germline (reference sequence). The CDR3 reads CASSLTGTSVGTGELFF. CDR3 bases: TGTGCCAGCAGCTTGACCGGGACTAGCGTTGGCACCGGGGAGCTGTTTTTT.

The chain employs TRBV6-1 and TRBJ2-2, with TRBD2 identical over 7 bases. The V segment lost 2 bases and the J segment 4 bases; nucleotides outside the gene matches: 7. Per the germline V gene, CDR1 is MNHNS and CDR2 is SASEGT. The CDR3 is 16 amino acids. CDR3 sequence (DNA): TGTGCCAGCAGTGAAAGGAGCGGGGCCCTCACCGGGGAGCTGTTTTTT. This encodes CASSERSGALTGELFF.

This sequence joins TRBV13 and TRBJ1-3; D is ambiguous. Trimming shortened V by 6 bases and J by 0 bases, and 12 bases separated the two germline ends. Germline V lookup: CDR1 PRHDT, CDR2 FYEKMQ (reference sequence). This CDR3 is built from 15 residues. CDR3 DNA: TGTGCCAGCAGGCTATTACAGCTCTCTGGAAACACCATATATTTT. Protein sequence: CASRLLQLSGNTIYF.

The chain employs TRBV6-1 and TRBJ2-7, with D perhaps matching TRBD2 (6 bases). Trimming cost V 6 bases and J 3 bases, with 15 bases left between them. The CDR3 covers 14 residues. CDR1 and CDR2 (germline): MNHNS, SASEGT. The CDR3 coding sequence is TGTGCCAGCAGATCCATCAGGGAGGACTACGAGCAGTACTTC. It specifies CASRSIREDYEQYF.

This chain connects TRBV30 to TRBJ2-1; TRBD1 aligns across 7 bases. Trimming cost V 2 bases and J 2 bases; bases outside gene matches: 6. Germline values: CDR1 GTSNPN, CDR2 SVGIG (reference sequence). This CDR3 has 15 residues. The CDR3 coding sequence is TGTGCCTGGAGTCACCGGGACAGACCCTACAATGAGCAGTTCTTC. It translates to CAWSHRDRPYNEQFF.

The rearrangement joins TRBV10-3 to TRBJ1-4, with D possibly TRBD1 on 5 matching bases. This CDR3 contains 15 residues. Germline CDR1 reads ENHRY; CDR2 reads SYGVKD. V gave up 2 bases and J gave up 8 bases, with 15 bases separating them. CDR3: CAISEGGRAGEKLFF. For the CDR3, the DNA is TGTGCCATCAGTGAGGGCGGCAGGGCGGGAGAAAAACTGTTTTTT.

The genes are TRBV30 and TRBJ1-2, with TRBD1 matching over 8 bases. V was clipped by 3 bases and J by 6 bases; unmatched bases: 3. Germline lookup yields CDR1 GTSNPN and CDR2 SVGIG (reference sequence). CDR3 length: 12 amino acids. CDR3 sequence (DNA): TGTGCCTGGAGCCCGACAGGGGATGGCTACACCTTC. This translates into CAWSPTGDGYTF.

The V gene is TRBV6-1, the J gene TRBJ2-7; D may be TRBD1 (6 bases). Trimming removed 4 bases at V and 0 bases at J, with 10 bases between. The CDR3 runs to 14 residues. CDR1 MNHNS and CDR2 SASEGT come from the germline V gene. The CDR3 region has the DNA TGTGCCAGCAGTGTAGGGGGTAGCTCCTACGAGCAGTACTTC. Protein sequence: CASSVGGSSYEQYF.

The rearrangement uses TRBV27 and TRBJ2-7, with D tentatively TRBD1 (6 bases). Germline CDR1 reads MNHEY; CDR2 reads SMNVEV (reference sequence). The CDR3 runs to 14 residues. Trimming left V 5 bases short and J 4 bases short, with 15 bases between. DNA of the CDR3: TGTGCCAGCAGTGCAGAACAGGGTGGATACGAGCAGTACTTC. Translation gives CASSAEQGGYEQYF.

The chain is built from TRBV10-3 and TRBJ2-7; 9 bases agree with TRBD1. The CDR3 has 14 amino acids. J gave up 2 bases and V 2 bases, and 1 base lay outside the gene matches. In germline, CDR1 is ENHRY, CDR2 SYGVKD. CDR3 bases: TGTGCCATCAGTGAGGGACAGGGGACCTACGAGCAGTACTTC. Protein sequence: CAISEGQGTYEQYF.

This chain uses TRBV5-5 with TRBJ2-2; 8 bases are a match to TRBD1. The junction had 7 bases not matched to a gene; V was cut back by 4 bases and J by 2 bases. Germline V gene lookup returns CDR1 SGHKS and CDR2 YYEKEE (reference sequence). This CDR3 has 16 amino acids. DNA of the CDR3: TGTGCCAGCAGCCCTGGACAGGGAAGTAACACCGGGGAGCTGTTTTTT. The encoded protein is CASSPGQGSNTGELFF.

In DNA form, the CDR3 reads TGTGCCAGCAGTCTAGCGGCCGAAGATACGCAGTATTTT. Its translation is CASSLAAEDTQYF. The chain joins TRBV9 to TRBJ2-3, with TRBD2 identical over 7 bases. Germline loops: CDR1 SGDLS, CDR2 YYNGEE. The ends lost 5 bases at V and 5 bases at J; junction bases unmatched: 5. The CDR3 totals 13 residues.

A remark on this clone: Because the CDR3's place on the DNA is in doubt, the DNA is left out and the CDR3 is given as listed by TCRdb. The chain carries TRBV12-5 and TRBJ2-1; the DNA was not used to check the table's D call, TRBD2. The CDR3 sequence runs 17 residues, both termini included. Germline V gene sequence: CDR1 LGHNT, CDR2 FRNRAP. CDR3 region: CASGLVGSGSGRAVGFF.

This chain uses TRBV9 with TRBJ2-7, with a possible D match to TRBD2 (5 bases). V was shortened by 4 bases and J by 1 base, with 12 bases between the two germline ends. CDR1 and CDR2 from the germline V gene are SGDLS and YYNGEE. This CDR3 is 14 amino acids long. CDR3 in DNA: TGTGCCAGCAGCATCCTCGGGGTGTCCTACGAGCAGTACTTC. This gives the protein CASSILGVSYEQYF. Combining the CDR3 with reference TRBV9 and TRBJ2-7 gives the whole variable domain DSGVTQTPKHLITATGQRVTLRCSPRSGDLSVYWYQQSLDQGLQFLIQYYNGEERAKGNILERFSAQQFPDLHSELNLSSLELGDSALYFCASSILGVSYEQYFGPGTRLTVT.

The chain recombines TRBV4-2 with TRBJ1-4, with 9 bases matching TRBD1. The CDR3 has 15 residues. CDR1 is LGHNA and CDR2 is YNFKEQ in the germline V gene. Trimming removed 3 bases from V and 8 bases from J; junction bases left unmatched: 7. CDR3 sequence reads: CASSQIQGAGEKLFF. CDR3 coding DNA: TGTGCCAGCAGCCAGATACAGGGGGCCGGGGAAAAACTGTTTTTT.

The DNA of the CDR3 is TGTGCCAGCAGCTTTGGGGGGGGTAGCGGGGGATCGATTGAGCAGTTCTTC. Protein sequence: CASSFGGGSGGSIEQFF. The chain couples TRBV28 to TRBJ2-1; 9 nucleotides agree with TRBD2. The CDR3 is made up of 17 amino acids. After removal of 6 bases from V and 9 bases from J, the junction contained 18 bases not matched to a gene. Germline loops: CDR1 MDHEN, CDR2 SYDVKM.

Only a few counts were recorded for this clone. The gene calls are TRBV28 and TRBJ2-7, with 10 positions matching TRBD2. This CDR3 region has 17 residues. Trimming at V came to 4 bases and at J to 2 bases, leaving 11 bases not matched to a gene. CDR1 and CDR2 (germline): MDHEN, SYDVKM. In DNA form, the CDR3 reads TGTGCCAGCAGTTCCCGACTAGCGGGTTCCGGGACCTACGAGCAGTACTTC. This gives the protein CASSSRLAGSGTYEQYF. The entire variable domain, with the rest obtained from reference TRBV28 and TRBJ2-7, is as follows: DVKVTQSSRYLVKRTGEKVFLECVQDMDHENMFWYRQDPGLGLRLIYFSYDVKMKEKGDIPEGYSVSREKKERFSLILESASTNQTSMYLCASSSRLAGSGTYEQYFGPGTRLTVT.

This chain connects TRBV6-5 to TRBJ2-2; the match to TRBD1 covers 7 bases. Germline CDR1 MNHEY, CDR2 SVGAGI. The ends lost 6 bases at V and 4 bases at J; junction bases unmatched: 5. The CDR3 has 14 residues. CDR3 sequence reads: CASRRGTVTGELFF. DNA for the CDR3: TGTGCCAGCAGACGAGGGACAGTCACCGGGGAGCTGTTTTTT.

This clone was found a few times. This sequence joins TRBV7-9 and TRBJ2-6, with D maybe TRBD2 (5 bases). Germline loops: CDR1 SEHNR, CDR2 FQNEAQ (reference sequence). With 3 bases removed from V and 3 bases from J, the gap between germline ends came to 6 bases. The CDR3 is 14 amino acids. CDR3: CASSLAGGANVLTF. The CDR3, as DNA: TGTGCCAGCAGCTTGGCGGGTGGGGCCAACGTCCTGACTTTC.

This chain uses TRBV2 with TRBJ2-2; no firm D call. The CDR3 loop spans 11 amino acids. The germline V gene has CDR1 SNHLY and CDR2 FYNNEI. Trimming took 6 bases from V and 5 from J, leaving 4 bases between them. The CDR3 DNA follows: TGTGCCAGCAGCCTAACCGGGGAGCTGTTTTTT. It yields the protein CASSLTGELFF. The whole variable domain, filled in from reference TRBV2 and TRBJ2-2, reads EPEVTQTPSHQVTQMGQEVILRCVPISNHLYFYWYRQILGQKVEFLVSFYNNEISEKSEIFDDQFSVERPDGSNFTLKIRSTKLEDSAMYFCASSLTGELFFGEGSRLTVL.

The chain recombines TRBV27 with TRBJ2-7, with 7 nucleotides matching TRBD1. J lost 2 bases, V lost 4 bases, and 8 bases had no gene match. Per the germline V gene, CDR1 is MNHEY and CDR2 is SMNVEV (reference sequence). The CDR3 contains 15 residues. As DNA, the CDR3 is TGTGCCAGCAGTTCTCACAGGGGATCTGCCTACGAGCAGTACTTC. It specifies CASSSHRGSAYEQYF.

The genes are TRBV2 and TRBJ1-1; 10 positions agree with TRBD1. The V segment lost 4 bases and the J segment 5 bases; nucleotides outside the gene matches: 4. Germline V gene lookup returns CDR1 SNHLY and CDR2 FYNNEI. The CDR3 spans 14 residues. In DNA, the CDR3 is TGTGCCAGCAGTGTGCGACAGGGGGCGACTGAAGCTTTCTTT. Amino acids: CASSVRQGATEAFF.

The chain recombines TRBV7-9 with TRBJ2-5, with 12 bases aligning to TRBD2. The trim removed 4 bases at V and 1 base at J, leaving 7 bases unmatched. CDR3 length equals 17 residues. CDR1 is SEHNR, CDR2 FQNEAQ, per germline (reference sequence). The CDR3 DNA follows: TGTGCCAGCAGCTCCCAGACTAGCGGGGGTCCCCAAGAGACCCAGTACTTC. Protein product: CASSSQTSGGPQETQYF.

The rearrangement links TRBV28 to TRBJ2-5; 16 bases fit TRBD2. Germline V gene sequence: CDR1 MDHEN, CDR2 SYDVKM. Trimming took 5 bases from V and 3 from J; bases not matched to a gene: 6. There are 17 residues in the CDR3. This CDR3 is CASSPQGTSGREETQYF. The CDR3 region has the DNA TGTGCCAGCAGTCCCCAAGGGACTAGCGGGAGGGAAGAGACCCAGTACTTC.

The rearrangement uses TRBV27 and TRBJ2-7; 8 nucleotides agree with TRBD2. V gave up 2 bases and J gave up 4 bases; unmatched junction bases: 13. The CDR3 spans 17 residues. Germline V lookup: CDR1 MNHEY, CDR2 SMNVEV (reference sequence). The CDR3 DNA follows: TGTGCCAGCAGTTTACTCCCTACGGGGGGGCGGGGTTACGAGCAGTACTTC. This translates into CASSLLPTGGRGYEQYF.

V and J are TRBV6-5 and TRBJ2-1, with a weak D call TRBD1 (6 bases). The germline CDR1 and CDR2 sequences are MNHEY and SVGAGI. The CDR3 loop spans 15 amino acids. The V end was cut by 0 bases, the J end by 8 bases, with 14 bases between. The CDR3 region has the DNA TGTGCCAGCAGTTACTCGAATCAGGGGATTGATGAGCAGTTCTTC. This encodes CASSYSNQGIDEQFF.

The V and J genes are TRBV6-5 and TRBJ1-1, with TRBD1 matching 7 bases. V was pared by 2 bases and J by 0 bases, with 0 bases of the junction left unmatched. The CDR3 contains 14 residues. From germline, CDR1 is MNHEY and CDR2 SVGAGI. The CDR3 protein is CASSYTGVNTEAFF. The CDR3 nucleotides are TGTGCCAGCAGTTACACAGGGGTGAACACTGAAGCTTTCTTT.